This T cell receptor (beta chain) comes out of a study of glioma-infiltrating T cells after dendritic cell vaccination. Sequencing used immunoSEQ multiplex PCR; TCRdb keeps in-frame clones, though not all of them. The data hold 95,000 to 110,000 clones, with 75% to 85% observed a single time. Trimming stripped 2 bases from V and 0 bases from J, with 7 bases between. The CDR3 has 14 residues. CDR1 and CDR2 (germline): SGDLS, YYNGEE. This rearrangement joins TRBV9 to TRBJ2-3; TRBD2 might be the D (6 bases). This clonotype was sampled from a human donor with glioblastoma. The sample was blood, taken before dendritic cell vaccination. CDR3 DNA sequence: TGTGCCAGCAGCGTTAGCGGCAGCACAGATACGCAGTATTTT. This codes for CASSVSGSTDTQYF. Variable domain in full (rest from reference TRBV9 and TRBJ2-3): DSGVTQTPKHLITATGQRVTLRCSPRSGDLSVYWYQQSLDQGLQFLIQYYNGEERAKGNILERFSAQQFPDLHSELNLSSLELGDSALYFCASSVSGSTDTQYFGPGTRLTVL.